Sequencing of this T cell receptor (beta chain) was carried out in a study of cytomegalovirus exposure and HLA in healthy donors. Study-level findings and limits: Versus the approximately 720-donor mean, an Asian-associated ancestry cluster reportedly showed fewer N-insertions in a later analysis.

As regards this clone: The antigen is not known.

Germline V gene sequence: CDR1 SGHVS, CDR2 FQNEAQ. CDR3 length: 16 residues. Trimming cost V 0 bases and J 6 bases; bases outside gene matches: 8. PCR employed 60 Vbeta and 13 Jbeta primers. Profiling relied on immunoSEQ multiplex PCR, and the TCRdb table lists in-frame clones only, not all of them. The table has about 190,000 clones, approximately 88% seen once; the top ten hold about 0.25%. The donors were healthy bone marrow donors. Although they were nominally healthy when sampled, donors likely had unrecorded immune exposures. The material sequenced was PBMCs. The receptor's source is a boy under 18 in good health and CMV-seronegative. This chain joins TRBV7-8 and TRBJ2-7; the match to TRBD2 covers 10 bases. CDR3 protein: CASSLAPWTSGGEQYF. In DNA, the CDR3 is TGTGCCAGCAGCTTAGCTCCCTGGACTAGCGGCGGCGAGCAGTACTTC.